This T cell receptor beta chain was sequenced in a study of T cell responses to AZD1222 COVID-19 vaccine. The study, taken as a whole, reports: White British ancestry dominated among donors, who included more females, and clonal diversity was possibly underestimated. Spike regions recognized by vaccine-associated CD4 TCRs spanned the protein, led by 160-218 and 743-854. Breadth and depth of Spike-specific TCRs rose after two AZD1222 doses.

The protocol was immunoSEQ multiplex PCR, while the TCRdb copy is restricted to in-frame clones and leaves out a portion. Among over 150,000 clones listed, approximately 92% were seen once. The length of the CDR3 is 18 residues. The germline V gene has CDR1 LNHNV and CDR2 YYDKDF (reference sequence). Trimming removed 0 bases from V and 2 bases from J; junction bases left unmatched: 6. As to this clone: The antigen is not known.

The chain carries TRBV15 and TRBJ2-2; 10 bases line up with TRBD2. This TCR was sampled from an adult in good health. The sequencing used peripheral blood, collected on day 0 of AZD1222 vaccination. The CDR3 nucleotides read TGTGCCACCAGCAGAGAGGCTAGCGGGGGACTTAACACCGGGGAGCTGTTTTTT. Translation: CATSREASGGLNTGELFF.